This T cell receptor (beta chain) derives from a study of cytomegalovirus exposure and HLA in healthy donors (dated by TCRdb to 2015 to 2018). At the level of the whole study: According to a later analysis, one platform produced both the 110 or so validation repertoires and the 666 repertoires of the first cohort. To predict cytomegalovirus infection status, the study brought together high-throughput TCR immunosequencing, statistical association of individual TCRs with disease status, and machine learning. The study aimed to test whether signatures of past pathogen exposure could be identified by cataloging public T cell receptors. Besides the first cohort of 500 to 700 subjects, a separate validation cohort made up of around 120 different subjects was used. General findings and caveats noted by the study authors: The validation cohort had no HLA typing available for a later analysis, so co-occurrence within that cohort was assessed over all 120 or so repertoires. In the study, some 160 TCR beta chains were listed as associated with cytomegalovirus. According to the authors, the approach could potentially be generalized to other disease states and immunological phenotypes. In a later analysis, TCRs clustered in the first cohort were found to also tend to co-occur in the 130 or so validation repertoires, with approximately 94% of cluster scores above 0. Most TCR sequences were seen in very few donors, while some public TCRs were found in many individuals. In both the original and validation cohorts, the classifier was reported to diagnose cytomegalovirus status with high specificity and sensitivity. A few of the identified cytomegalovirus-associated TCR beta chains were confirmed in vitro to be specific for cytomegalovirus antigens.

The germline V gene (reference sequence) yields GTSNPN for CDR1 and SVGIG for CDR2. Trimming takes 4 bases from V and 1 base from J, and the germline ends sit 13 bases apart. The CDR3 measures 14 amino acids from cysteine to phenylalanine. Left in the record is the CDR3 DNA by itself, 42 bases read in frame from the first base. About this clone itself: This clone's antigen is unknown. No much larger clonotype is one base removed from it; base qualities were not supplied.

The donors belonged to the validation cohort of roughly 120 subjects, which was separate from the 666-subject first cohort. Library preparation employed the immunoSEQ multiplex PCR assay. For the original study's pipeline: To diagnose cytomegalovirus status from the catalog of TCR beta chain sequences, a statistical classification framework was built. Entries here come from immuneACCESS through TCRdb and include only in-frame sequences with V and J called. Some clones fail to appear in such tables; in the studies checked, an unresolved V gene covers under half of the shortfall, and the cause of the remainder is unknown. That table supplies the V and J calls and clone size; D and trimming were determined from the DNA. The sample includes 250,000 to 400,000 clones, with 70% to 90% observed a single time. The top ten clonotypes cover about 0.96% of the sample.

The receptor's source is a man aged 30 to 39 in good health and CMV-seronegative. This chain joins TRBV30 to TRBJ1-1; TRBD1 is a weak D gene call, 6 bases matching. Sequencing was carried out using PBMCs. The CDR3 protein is CAWKFPGQNTEAFF. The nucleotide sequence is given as TGTGCCTGGAAATTCCCGGGACAGAACACTGAAGCTTTCTTT.